Detailed here is one T cell receptor beta chain. Its target is not known. The sample originates from a study of T cell clones after liver transplantation. Findings of the study overall: Low donor cell numbers restricted donor-reactive repertoire measurement in two subjects.

Germline V gene data show CDR1 as MNHNS and CDR2 as SASEGT. The CDR3 length is 13 residues. Trimming removed 5 bases at V and 1 base at J, with 8 bases between. The data were produced by immunoSEQ multiplex PCR, yet TCRdb's version contains in-frame clones alone and is incomplete. The table includes roughly 20,000 clones, 85% to 95% detected once. The origin of this receptor is a human patient who received a liver transplant. Some T cells could come from the graft donor. This sample comprised CD8+ T cells from blood, obtained less than 27 months after liver transplant. V gene TRBV6-1 combines with J gene TRBJ1-1; TRBD1 might be the D (6 bases). The CDR3 loop is CASSTTGNTEAFF. The CDR3 bases are TGTGCCAGCAGTACGACAGGGAACACTGAAGCTTTCTTT.